The text below deals with one TCR beta chain. Its antigen is still unknown. This sample stems from a study of CD8 T cells in ankylosing spondylitis. Study results and caveats: Disease-linked clones were reportedly significantly enriched in matched ankylosing spondylitis synovial fluid.

CDR3 length: 15 residues. V lost 1 base and J 3 bases, leaving 13 bases between the germline ends. Germline V gene sequence: CDR1 DFQATT, CDR2 SNEGSKA (reference sequence). TCRdb re-analysed the 5' RACE reads in MiXCR, keeping a single row per CDR3 protein. Found here are around 300,000 distinct CDR3 sequences, about 9.9% of them singletons; the top ten hold about a tenth. This chain links TRBV20-1 with TRBJ1-5; D is unresolved. The source is a female donor with ankylosing spondylitis or in good health (not recorded which). The sample was blood, either unsorted or a sorted T cell fraction (not recorded which). CDR3 DNA sequence: TGCAGTGCTAGAGGGGGAGAGGCGATCAATCAGCCCCAGCATTTT. Protein: CSARGGEAINQPQHF.